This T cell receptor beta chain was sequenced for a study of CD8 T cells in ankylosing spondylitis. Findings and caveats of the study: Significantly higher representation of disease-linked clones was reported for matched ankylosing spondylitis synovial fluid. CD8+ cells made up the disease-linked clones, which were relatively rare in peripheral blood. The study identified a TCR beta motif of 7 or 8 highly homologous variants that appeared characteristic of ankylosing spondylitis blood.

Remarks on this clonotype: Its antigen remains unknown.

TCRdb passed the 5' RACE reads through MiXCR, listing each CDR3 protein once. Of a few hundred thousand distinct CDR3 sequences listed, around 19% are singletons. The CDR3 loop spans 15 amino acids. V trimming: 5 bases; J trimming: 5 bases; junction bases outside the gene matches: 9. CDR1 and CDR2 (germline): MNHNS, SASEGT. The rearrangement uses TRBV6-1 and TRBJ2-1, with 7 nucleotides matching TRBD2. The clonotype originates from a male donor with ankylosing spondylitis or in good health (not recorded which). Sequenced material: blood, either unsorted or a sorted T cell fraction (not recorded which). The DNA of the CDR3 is TGTGCCAGCAGTCCTAGCGGAGGAGGAGACAATGAGCAGTTCTTC. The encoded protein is CASSPSGGGDNEQFF.